This TCR beta chain emerged from a study of blood T cell repertoires in COVID-19. As for the study in general: Donors in the United States, Italy and Spain gave samples during acute or convalescent COVID-19. PBMCs, B-cell-depleted T cells, or T cells were the source of the cDNA or gDNA that made up the material.

Original analysis: Reference gene primer amplification gave nucleated cell count estimates. Only in-frame clones appear in the TCRdb table, and some are missing; sequencing was by immunoSEQ multiplex PCR. V, J and clone size reflect that table, while D and trimming were determined from the DNA. The sample consists of some 230,000 clones, more than 75% of them appearing once. The sequence came from a middle-aged man with acute or convalescent COVID-19. Sequencing was carried out using peripheral blood.

The CDR3 sequence is CATSRASTASNQPQHF. The CDR3 DNA reads as TGTGCCACCAGCAGAGCAAGTACAGCTAGCAATCAGCCCCAGCATTTT. The V and J genes are TRBV15 and TRBJ1-5; D gene unclear. V dropped 1 base and J dropped 0 bases, with 10 bases sitting between them. Germline V gene data show CDR1 as LNHNV and CDR2 as YYDKDF (reference sequence). The CDR3 contains 16 residues.